This T cell receptor beta chain was sequenced in a study of CD8 T cells in ankylosing spondylitis. Libraries for TCR beta were made by quantitative 5'-RACE with molecular barcodes. TCRdb ran MiXCR on the 5' RACE reads and lists one entry per CDR3 protein. Among about 540,000 distinct CDR3 sequences listed, roughly 13% were seen once. Points from the study as a whole: Significantly higher representation of disease-linked clones was reported for matched ankylosing spondylitis synovial fluid. One TCR beta motif, made up of about 8 highly homologous variants, appeared characteristic of ankylosing spondylitis blood.

This clonotype was seen a few times. Its antigen is unknown. CDR3 length: 19 residues. Trimming took 0 bases from V and 2 from J; bases not matched to a gene: 15. Germline assignment: CDR1 LNHNV and CDR2 YYDKDF (reference sequence). Sequencing was performed on blood, either unsorted or a sorted T cell fraction (not recorded which). The receptor comes from a male donor with ankylosing spondylitis. This chain connects TRBV15 to TRBJ2-7, with 8 bases aligning to TRBD2. CDR3 sequence (DNA): TGTGCCACCAGCAGAGATCATGTAGCGAGTCTAGCGGGTACCTACGAGCAGTACTTC. This codes for CATSRDHVASLAGTYEQYF.